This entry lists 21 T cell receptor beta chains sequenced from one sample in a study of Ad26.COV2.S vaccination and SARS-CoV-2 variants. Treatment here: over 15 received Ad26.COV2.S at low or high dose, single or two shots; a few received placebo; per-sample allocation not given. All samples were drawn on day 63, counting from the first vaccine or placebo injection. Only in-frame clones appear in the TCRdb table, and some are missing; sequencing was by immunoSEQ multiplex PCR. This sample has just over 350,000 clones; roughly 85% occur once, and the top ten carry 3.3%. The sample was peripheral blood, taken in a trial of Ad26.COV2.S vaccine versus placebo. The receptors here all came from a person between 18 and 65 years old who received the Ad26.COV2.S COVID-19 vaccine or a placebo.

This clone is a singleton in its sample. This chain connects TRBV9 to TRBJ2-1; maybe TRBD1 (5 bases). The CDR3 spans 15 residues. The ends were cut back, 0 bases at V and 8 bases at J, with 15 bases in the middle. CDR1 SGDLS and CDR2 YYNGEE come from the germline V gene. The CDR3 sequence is CASSVGSRDGDEQFF. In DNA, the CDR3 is TGTGCCAGCAGCGTAGGGAGCAGGGATGGTGATGAGCAGTTCTTC.

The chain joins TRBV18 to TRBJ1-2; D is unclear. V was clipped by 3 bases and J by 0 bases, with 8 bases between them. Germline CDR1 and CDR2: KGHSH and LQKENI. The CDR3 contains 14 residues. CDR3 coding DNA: TGTGCCAGCTCACCCTTAGCGGCTAACTATGGCTACACCTTC. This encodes CASSPLAANYGYTF.

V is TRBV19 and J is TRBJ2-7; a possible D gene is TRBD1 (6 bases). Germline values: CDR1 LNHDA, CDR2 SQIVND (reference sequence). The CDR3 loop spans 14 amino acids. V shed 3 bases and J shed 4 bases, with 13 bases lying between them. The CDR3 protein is CASSIQGRPYEQYF. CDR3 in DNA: TGTGCCAGTAGTATCCAGGGGCGCCCATACGAGCAGTACTTC.

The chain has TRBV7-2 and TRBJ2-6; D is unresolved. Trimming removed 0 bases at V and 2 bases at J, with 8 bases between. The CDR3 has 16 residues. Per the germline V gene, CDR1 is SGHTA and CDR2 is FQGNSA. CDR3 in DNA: TGTGCCAGCAGCTTAGCTCCTACGGCTGGGGCCAACGTCCTGACTTTC. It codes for CASSLAPTAGANVLTF.

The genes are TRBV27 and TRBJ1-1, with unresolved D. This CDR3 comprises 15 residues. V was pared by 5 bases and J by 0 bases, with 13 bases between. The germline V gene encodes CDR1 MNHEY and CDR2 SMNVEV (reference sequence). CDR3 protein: CASSGQGFLNTEAFF. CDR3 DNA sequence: TGTGCCAGCAGTGGCCAAGGGTTCTTGAACACTGAAGCTTTCTTT.

CDR3: CASLQGVEDTQYF. The CDR3 region has the DNA TGTGCCAGCTTACAGGGGGTGGAAGATACGCAGTATTTT. The chain couples TRBV18 to TRBJ2-3; 8 nucleotides match TRBD1. This CDR3 region has 13 residues. Germline lookup yields CDR1 KGHSH and CDR2 LQKENI. The V and J ends lost 7 bases and 5 bases, in that order; junction bases with no gene match: 5. Complete variable domain (other parts from reference TRBV18 and TRBJ2-3): NAGVMQNPRHLVRRRGQEARLRCSPMKGHSHVYWYRQLPEEGLKFMVYLQKENIIDESGMPKERFSAEFPKEGPSILRIQQVVRGDSAAYFCASLQGVEDTQYFGPGTRLTVL.

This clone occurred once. Here the CDR3 reads CASSPGTGYADTQYF. The CDR3 nucleotides are TGTGCCAGCAGCCCTGGGACAGGGTATGCAGATACGCAGTATTTT. The chain employs TRBV14 and TRBJ2-3; 9 nucleotides match TRBD1. J lost 4 bases, V lost 4 bases, and 6 bases had no gene match. The CDR3 sequence is 15 residues long. Germline CDR1 and CDR2: SGHDN and FVKESK.

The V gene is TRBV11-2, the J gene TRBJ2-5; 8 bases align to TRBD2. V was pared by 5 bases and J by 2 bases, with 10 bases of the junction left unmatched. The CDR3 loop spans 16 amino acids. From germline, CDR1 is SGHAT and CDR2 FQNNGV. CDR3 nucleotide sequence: TGTGCCAGCAGCGTCGCCGCAGCGGGAGTTCAAGAGACCCAGTACTTC. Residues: CASSVAAAGVQETQYF.

The DNA for the CDR3 is TGTGCCTGGAGCAGACAGGTTAATGGCTACACCTTC. It translates to CAWSRQVNGYTF. The genes are TRBV30 and TRBJ1-2; weak D call: TRBD1 (6 bases). CDR1 GTSNPN and CDR2 SVGIG come from the germline V gene (reference sequence). This CDR3 is built from 12 residues. V shed 3 bases and J shed 6 bases, with 11 bases lying between them.

The CDR3 sequence is CASSTKNSGVQFF. DNA of the CDR3: TGTGCCAGCAGCACGAAAAATAGCGGGGTTCAGTTCTTC. The rearrangement uses TRBV5-6 and TRBJ2-1, with 8 nucleotides matching TRBD2. Germline V gene data show CDR1 as SGHDT and CDR2 as YYEEEE. V shed 4 bases, J shed 13 bases, and the junction held 10 bases outside the gene matches. The CDR3 totals 13 residues. Full variable domain (missing parts from reference TRBV5-6 and TRBJ2-1): DAGVTQSPTHLIKTRGQQVTLRCSPKSGHDTVSWYQQALGQGPQFIFQYYEEEERQRGNFPDRFSGHQFPNYSSELNVNALLLGDSALYLCASSTKNSGVQFFGPGTRLTVL.

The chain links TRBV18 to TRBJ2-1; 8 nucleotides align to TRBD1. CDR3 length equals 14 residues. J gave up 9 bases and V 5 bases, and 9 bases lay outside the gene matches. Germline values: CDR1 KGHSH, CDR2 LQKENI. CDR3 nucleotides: TGTGCCAGCTCAACCTACGTGCAGGGGGCTGAGCAGTTCTTC. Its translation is CASSTYVQGAEQFF. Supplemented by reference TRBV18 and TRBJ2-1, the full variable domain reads NAGVMQNPRHLVRRRGQEARLRCSPMKGHSHVYWYRQLPEEGLKFMVYLQKENIIDESGMPKERFSAEFPKEGPSILRIQQVVRGDSAAYFCASSTYVQGAEQFFGPGTRLTVL.

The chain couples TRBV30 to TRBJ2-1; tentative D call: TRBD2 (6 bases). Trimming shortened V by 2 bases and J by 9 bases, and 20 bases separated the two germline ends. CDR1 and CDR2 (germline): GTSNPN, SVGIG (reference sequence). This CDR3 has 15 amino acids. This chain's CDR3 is CAWSRGGSLASEQFF. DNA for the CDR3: TGTGCCTGGAGTAGAGGAGGGTCGTTAGCGAGTGAGCAGTTCTTC.

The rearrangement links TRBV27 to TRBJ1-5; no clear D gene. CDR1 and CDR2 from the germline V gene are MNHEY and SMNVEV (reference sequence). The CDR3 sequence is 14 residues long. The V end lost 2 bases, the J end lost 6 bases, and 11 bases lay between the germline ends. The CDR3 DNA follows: TGTGCCAGCAGTTTAAGAGGCATAATTCAGCCCCAGCATTTT. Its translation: CASSLRGIIQPQHF.

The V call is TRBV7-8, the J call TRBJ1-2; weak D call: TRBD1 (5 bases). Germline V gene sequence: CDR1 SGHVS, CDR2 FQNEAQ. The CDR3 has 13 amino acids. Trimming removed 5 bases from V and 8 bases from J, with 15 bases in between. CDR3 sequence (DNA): TGTGCCAGCAGCCTACAGGTGGCTTGGGGCTACACCTTC. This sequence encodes CASSLQVAWGYTF.

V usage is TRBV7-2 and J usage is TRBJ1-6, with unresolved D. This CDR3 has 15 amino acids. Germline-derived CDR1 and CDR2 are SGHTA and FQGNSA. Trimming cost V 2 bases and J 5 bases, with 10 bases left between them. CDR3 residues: CASSLLGSHNSPLHF. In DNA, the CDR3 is TGTGCCAGCAGCTTACTCGGGAGTCATAATTCACCCCTCCACTTT. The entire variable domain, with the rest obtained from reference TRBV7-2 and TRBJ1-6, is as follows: GAGVSQSPSNKVTEKGKDVELRCDPISGHTALYWYRQSLGQGLEFLIYFQGNSAPDKSGLPSDRFSAERTGGSVSTLTIQRTQQEDSAVYLCASSLLGSHNSPLHFGNGTRLTVT.

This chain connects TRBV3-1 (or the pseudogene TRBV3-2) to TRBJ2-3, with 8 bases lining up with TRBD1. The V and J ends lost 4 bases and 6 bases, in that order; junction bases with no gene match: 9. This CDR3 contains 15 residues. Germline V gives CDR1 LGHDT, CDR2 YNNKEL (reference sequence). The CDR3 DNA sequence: TGTGCCAGCAGCCTAACCGGGACAGGAGCCGATACGCAGTATTTT. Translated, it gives CASSLTGTGADTQYF.

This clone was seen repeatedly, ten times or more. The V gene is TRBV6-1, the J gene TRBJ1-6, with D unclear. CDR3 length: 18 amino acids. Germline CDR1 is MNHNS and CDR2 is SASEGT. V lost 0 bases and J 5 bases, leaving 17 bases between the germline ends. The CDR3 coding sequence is TGTGCCAGCAGTGAAGCGCTGCTCTCGGCGAACCATAATTCACCCCTCCACTTT. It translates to CASSEALLSANHNSPLHF.

Here the CDR3 reads CASIRDRANYGYTF. The CDR3 coding sequence is TGCGCCAGCATCCGCGACAGAGCTAACTATGGCTACACCTTC. J is TRBJ1-2 and V is TRBV10-1, with D possibly being TRBD1 (5 bases). The CDR3 loop spans 14 amino acids. Trimming stripped 7 bases from V and 0 bases from J, with 12 bases between. Germline CDR1 and CDR2: WNHNN and SYGVQD (reference sequence).

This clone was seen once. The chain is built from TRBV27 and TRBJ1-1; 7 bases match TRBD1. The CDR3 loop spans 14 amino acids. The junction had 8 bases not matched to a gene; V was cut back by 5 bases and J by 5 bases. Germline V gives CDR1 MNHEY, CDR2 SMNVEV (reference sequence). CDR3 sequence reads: CASSKMDRLTEAFF. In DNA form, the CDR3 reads TGTGCCAGCAGTAAAATGGACAGGCTGACTGAAGCTTTCTTT.

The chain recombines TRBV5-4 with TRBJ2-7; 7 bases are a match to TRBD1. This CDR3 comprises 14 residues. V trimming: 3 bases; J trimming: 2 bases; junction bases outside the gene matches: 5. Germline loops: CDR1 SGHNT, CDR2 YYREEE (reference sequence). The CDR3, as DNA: TGTGCCAGCAGCTCCCAGGGGGTTGCCTACGAGCAGTACTTC. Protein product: CASSSQGVAYEQYF.

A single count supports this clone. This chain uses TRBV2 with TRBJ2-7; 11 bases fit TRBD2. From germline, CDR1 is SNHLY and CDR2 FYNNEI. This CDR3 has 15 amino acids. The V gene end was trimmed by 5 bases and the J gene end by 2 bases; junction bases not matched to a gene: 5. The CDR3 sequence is CASSPTSGATYEQYF. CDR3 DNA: TGTGCCAGCAGTCCGACTAGCGGGGCCACCTACGAGCAGTACTTC. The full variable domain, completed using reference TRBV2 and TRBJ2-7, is EPEVTQTPSHQVTQMGQEVILRCVPISNHLYFYWYRQILGQKVEFLVSFYNNEISEKSEIFDDQFSVERPDGSNFTLKIRSTKLEDSAMYFCASSPTSGATYEQYFGPGTRLTVT.